A single sample gave rise to the 26 T cell receptor beta chains below, sequenced in a study of patients and donors after allogeneic stem cell transplantation. TCRdb re-called the RT-PCR reads through MiXCR, storing one row per CDR3 protein. The data hold about 960,000 distinct CDR3 sequences, with approximately 18% observed a single time. Sequencing was performed on blood, either unsorted or a sorted T cell fraction (not recorded which). These receptors came from a human donor who was either an allogeneic HSCT recipient or a stem cell or donor lymphocyte infusion donor (not recorded which). It is not recorded whose cells these are; they may come from a transplant donor.

The gene calls are TRBV7-2 and TRBJ2-1, with TRBD2 as a possible D gene (5 bases). V gave up 4 bases and J gave up 8 bases, with 15 bases separating them. Looked up from germline, CDR1 is SGHTA and CDR2 is FQGNSA. CDR3 length equals 14 residues. CDR3 bases: TGTGCCAGCAGCTCGTGGACTGGAAGCCATGAGCAGTTCTTC. Its translation: CASSSWTGSHEQFF.

This clonotype was recorded a few times. The V gene is TRBV5-1, the J gene TRBJ2-7; 7 bases line up with TRBD1. Germline lookup yields CDR1 SGHRS and CDR2 YFSETQ. V dropped 4 bases and J dropped 11; count of bases not matched to a gene: 21. The CDR3 has 16 residues. CDR3 amino acids: CASSPKPGGDRRFKYF. In nucleotides, the CDR3 is TGCGCCAGCAGCCCGAAACCAGGTGGGGACAGACGATTTAAGTACTTC.

This clonotype was seen only a few times. The rearrangement uses TRBV18 and TRBJ1-6; D is uncertain. V lost 3 bases and J lost 3, with 18 bases in between. The CDR3 is 18 residues long. Germline V lookup: CDR1 KGHSH, CDR2 LQKENI. This chain's CDR3 is CASSPDPVGLLYNSPLHF. The CDR3 nucleotides are TGTGCCAGCTCACCGGATCCGGTAGGGTTACTCTATAATTCACCCCTCCACTTT.

The chain recombines TRBV12-3 or TRBV12-4 with TRBJ2-4; weak D call: TRBD2 (5 bases). The CDR3 runs to 17 residues. V lost 5 bases and J lost 0, with 17 bases in between. CDR3 coding DNA: TGTGCCAGCAGTCCCCTTGTATGGGCGGGAGCCAAAAACATTCAGTACTTC. Translating it yields CASSPLVWAGAKNIQYF.

In this sample, this clonotype turned up a few times. The chain employs TRBV2 and TRBJ1-4, with TRBD1 as a possible D gene (6 bases). The CDR3 spans 15 residues. V gave up 3 bases and J gave up 8 bases, with 16 bases separating them. The germline V gene encodes CDR1 SNHLY and CDR2 FYNNEI. For the CDR3, the DNA is TGTGCCAGCAGTGATGACGGGGGGCGCTTAGAAAAACTGTTTTTT. Its translation is CASSDDGGRLEKLFF. The entire variable domain, with the rest obtained from reference TRBV2 and TRBJ1-4, is as follows: EPEVTQTPSHQVTQMGQEVILRCVPISNHLYFYWYRQILGQKVEFLVSFYNNEISEKSEIFDDQFSVERPDGSNFTLKIRSTKLEDSAMYFCASSDDGGRLEKLFFGSGTQLSVL.

CDR3 DNA sequence: TGTGCCAGCAGCACCTCAGGGGTAGGGACTGAAGCTTTCTTT. Its protein is CASSTSGVGTEAFF. V gene TRBV7-9 combines with J gene TRBJ1-1; D perhaps matches TRBD1 (6 bases). The ends were cut back, 5 bases at V and 5 bases at J, with 15 bases in the middle. CDR1 SEHNR and CDR2 FQNEAQ come from the germline V gene (reference sequence). The CDR3 has 14 amino acids.

This clonotype was seen a handful of times. The rearrangement uses TRBV29-1 and TRBJ2-2; no firm D call. Germline V gene sequence: CDR1 SQVTM, CDR2 ANQGSEA. With 6 bases removed from V and 4 bases from J, the gap between germline ends came to 12 bases. The CDR3 has 13 amino acids. CDR3 sequence reads: CSVKFLSTGELFF. The CDR3 DNA follows: TGCAGCGTGAAGTTCTTGAGCACCGGGGAGCTGTTTTTT.

The chain carries TRBV7-2 and TRBJ2-3; D is unclear. Between the trimmed V and J ends, which lost 5 bases and 8 bases, there was a span of 14 bases. This CDR3 has 13 amino acids. From germline, CDR1 is SGHTA and CDR2 FQGNSA. CDR3 sequence reads: CASSRAAGGTQYF. CDR3 nucleotides: TGTGCCAGCAGCAGGGCGGCCGGTGGTACGCAGTATTTT.

This clonotype has a handful of counts. The genes are TRBV7-2 and TRBJ2-1; a possible D gene is TRBD1 (5 bases). The germline CDR1 and CDR2 sequences are SGHTA and FQGNSA. The CDR3 is 14 amino acids. The V gene lost 4 bases and the J gene lost 13 bases, with 20 bases spanning the gap. The CDR3 nucleotides are TGTGCCAGCAGCTCCGGTTTTAGGGGTTGGGGCCAGTTCTTC. Its protein is CASSSGFRGWGQFF.

The genes are TRBV24-1 and TRBJ1-5, with a weak D call TRBD1 (6 bases). Germline V gene lookup returns CDR1 KGHDR and CDR2 SFDVKD. Trimming stripped 4 bases from V and 5 bases from J, with 14 bases between. CDR3 length equals 15 residues. The CDR3 is CATSDKQGSDQPQHF. In nucleotides, the CDR3 is TGTGCCACCAGTGACAAACAGGGTTCGGATCAGCCCCAGCATTTT.

The table lists this clonotype with a few counts. The genes are TRBV7-3 and TRBJ2-4; D is unclear. The V gene's germline CDR1 is SGHTA and CDR2 FQGTGA. Trimming cost V 5 bases and J 4 bases, with 12 bases left between them. The CDR3 is 14 amino acids. CDR3: CASSPSGQKNIQYF. The CDR3 DNA is TGTGCCAGCAGCCCGAGTGGGCAGAAAAACATTCAGTACTTC.

This clonotype has just one count. The chain has TRBV2 and TRBJ1-5, with D perhaps TRBD1 (6 bases). Germline V lookup: CDR1 SNHLY, CDR2 FYNNEI. The CDR3 totals 12 residues. The ends were cut back, 8 bases at V and 5 bases at J, with 10 bases in the middle. CDR3 region: CASSQGHQPQHF. CDR3 nucleotide sequence: TGTGCCAGCTCACAGGGCCATCAGCCCCAGCATTTT.

This clonotype showed up just a few times. The chain couples TRBV7-6 to TRBJ2-7; D is perhaps TRBD1 (5 bases). This CDR3 has 15 residues. The V gene's germline CDR1 is SGHVS and CDR2 FNYEAQ. Trimming removed 5 bases from V and 3 bases from J, with 17 bases in between. The CDR3 nucleotides are TGTGCCAGCAGCCTAGAGCCCGGACAAAACTACGAGCAGTACTTC. Its translation: CASSLEPGQNYEQYF. The variable domain in full, with the rest retrieved from reference TRBV7-6 and TRBJ2-7, is GAGVSQSPRYKVTKRGQDVALRCDPISGHVSLYWYRQALGQGPEFLTYFNYEAQQDKSGLPNDRFSAERPEGSISTLTIQRTEQRDSAMYRCASSLEPGQNYEQYFGPGTRLTVT.

This clonotype came up a few times. The chain links TRBV7-9 to TRBJ2-7; 7 nucleotides agree with TRBD1. CDR3 length equals 14 residues. Germline V lookup: CDR1 SEHNR, CDR2 FQNEAQ (reference sequence). V lost 4 bases, J lost 2 bases, and 5 bases stayed unmatched. The CDR3 sequence is CASSYRQGAYEQYF. Here the CDR3 DNA reads TGTGCCAGCAGCTACCGACAGGGTGCCTACGAGCAGTACTTC.

This clonotype was seen a handful of times. In DNA, the CDR3 is TGTGCCAGCAGCGTAGCAGACAGGCGGGGGGAAGCTTTCTTT. Its protein product is CASSVADRRGEAFF. The V call is TRBV9, the J call TRBJ1-1; a possible D gene is TRBD1 (6 bases). Trimming took 0 bases from V and 8 from J, leaving 14 bases between them. The CDR3 sequence is 14 residues long. The V gene's germline CDR1 is SGDLS and CDR2 YYNGEE.

This clonotype showed up just a few times. The chain is built from TRBV7-2 and TRBJ2-7, with D possibly TRBD2 on 6 matching bases. Between the trimmed V and J ends, which lost 5 bases and 2 bases, there was a span of 13 bases. The germline V gene encodes CDR1 SGHTA and CDR2 FQGNSA. This CDR3 comprises 14 residues. CDR3 coding DNA: TGTGCCAGCAGCACCGAGGCGGGAACCTACGAGCAGTACTTC. Its protein is CASSTEAGTYEQYF.

V is TRBV6-1 and J is TRBJ2-3; no clear D gene. Germline V CDR1 and CDR2: MNHNS, SASEGT. The CDR3 is made up of 16 amino acids. V was shortened by 5 bases and J by 4 bases, with 19 bases between the two germline ends. The CDR3 DNA reads as TGTGCCAGCAGTCGCATGCCGGGCCTTTCTGCAGATACGCAGTATTTT. The encoded protein is CASSRMPGLSADTQYF.

The chain recombines TRBV20-1 with TRBJ2-1, with TRBD2 matching over 13 bases. With V trimmed by 3 bases and J by 6 bases, 11 bases remained unmatched. CDR3 size: 17 residues. Germline values: CDR1 DFQATT, CDR2 SNEGSKA (reference sequence). CDR3 DNA: TGCAGTGCTAGGACCGGATTTAGACTAGCGGGAGGCAATGAGCAGTTCTTC. Translated: CSARTGFRLAGGNEQFF.

In its sample, this clonotype was seen a few times. The chain links TRBV10-3 to TRBJ2-3; a weak D match, TRBD2 (6 bases). The CDR3 is 15 amino acids. V lost 5 bases and J 2 bases, leaving 14 bases between the germline ends. Germline V gene data show CDR1 as ENHRY and CDR2 as SYGVKD. The CDR3 DNA sequence: TGTGCCATCAGTTACCCTCGGGGGTCCACAGATACGCAGTATTTT. Its translation is CAISYPRGSTDTQYF.

The V call is TRBV7-2, the J call TRBJ1-5; D is perhaps TRBD1 (6 bases). CDR3 length: 15 amino acids. The germline V gene has CDR1 SGHTA and CDR2 FQGNSA. The V end was cut by 6 bases, the J end by 6 bases, with 18 bases between. DNA for the CDR3: TGTGCCAGCAGTCTGGACAGTGGGCAGCTTCAGCCCCAGCATTTT. It specifies CASSLDSGQLQPQHF.

This clonotype was detected only a few times. The chain combines TRBV5-6 with TRBJ1-6; D is ambiguous. Trimming shortened V by 0 bases and J by 6 bases, and 7 bases separated the two germline ends. This CDR3 comprises 14 residues. Germline V CDR1 and CDR2: SGHDT, YYEEEE. This CDR3 reads CASSLGDSNSPLHF. The CDR3 nucleotides are TGTGCCAGCAGCTTGGGGGATAGTAATTCACCCCTCCACTTT.

This clonotype appeared many times. V usage is TRBV10-3 and J usage is TRBJ2-7; the match to TRBD1 covers 9 bases. The germline gives CDR1 ENHRY, CDR2 SYGVKD. The CDR3 sequence is 15 residues long. After removal of 6 bases from V and 2 bases from J, the junction contained 8 bases not matched to a gene. As DNA, the CDR3 is TGTGCCATCAGGGGGACCGGGACAGGGACCTACGAGCAGTACTTC. Protein product: CAIRGTGTGTYEQYF.

This clonotype was observed a handful of times. CDR3 residues: CATRTSGGHQETQYF. For the CDR3, the DNA is TGTGCCACCAGGACTAGCGGGGGACACCAAGAGACCCAGTACTTC. The J gene is TRBJ2-5, the V gene TRBV24-1; 12 positions match TRBD2. V trimming: 7 bases; J trimming: 0 bases; junction bases outside the gene matches: 2. Germline V gene data show CDR1 as KGHDR and CDR2 as SFDVKD. The CDR3 is 15 amino acids.

The chain links TRBV18 to TRBJ2-7; D may correspond to TRBD1 or TRBD2 (5 bases each). Trimming shortened V by 2 bases and J by 4 bases, and 12 bases separated the two germline ends. Germline assignment: CDR1 KGHSH and CDR2 LQKENI. The CDR3 length is 14 residues. This CDR3 is CASSPSGLTYEQYF. CDR3 nucleotide sequence: TGTGCCAGCTCACCATCGGGGCTCACTTACGAGCAGTACTTC.

The gene calls are TRBV2 and TRBJ2-5, with unresolved D. There are 11 residues in the CDR3. The V gene lost 3 bases and the J gene lost 9 bases, with 8 bases spanning the gap. Germline loops: CDR1 SNHLY, CDR2 FYNNEI. CDR3 in amino acids: CASSDLLAQYF. The CDR3 bases are TGTGCCAGCAGTGATCTCTTGGCCCAGTACTTC.

This clonotype was seen more than once but under ten times. This chain uses TRBV30 with TRBJ2-4; D is undetermined. This CDR3 is built from 15 residues. V lost 1 base to trimming and J lost 0 bases, with 10 bases between them. CDR1 GTSNPN and CDR2 SVGIG come from the germline V gene (reference sequence). The CDR3 loop reads CAWSETTVAKNIQYF. DNA for the CDR3: TGTGCCTGGAGTGAGACAACGGTAGCCAAAAACATTCAGTACTTC.